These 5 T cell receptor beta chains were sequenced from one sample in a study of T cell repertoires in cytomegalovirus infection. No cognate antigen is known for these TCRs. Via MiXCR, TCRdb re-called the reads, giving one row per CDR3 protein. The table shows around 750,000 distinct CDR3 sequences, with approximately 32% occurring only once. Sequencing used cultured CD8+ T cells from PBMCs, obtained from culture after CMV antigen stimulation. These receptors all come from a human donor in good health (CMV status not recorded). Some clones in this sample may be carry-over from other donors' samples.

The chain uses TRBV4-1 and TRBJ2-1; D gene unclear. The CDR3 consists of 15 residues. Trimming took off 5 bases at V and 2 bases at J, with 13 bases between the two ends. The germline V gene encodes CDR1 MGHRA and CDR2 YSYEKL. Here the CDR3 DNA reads TGCGCCAGCAGCGACCGACCCGCGGCCTACAATGAGCAGTTCTTC. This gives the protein CASSDRPAAYNEQFF.

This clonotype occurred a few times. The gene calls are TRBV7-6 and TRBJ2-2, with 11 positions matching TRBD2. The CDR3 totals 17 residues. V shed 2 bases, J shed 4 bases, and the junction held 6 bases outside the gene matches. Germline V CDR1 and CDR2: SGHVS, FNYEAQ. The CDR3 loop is CASSLSVAGGITGELFF. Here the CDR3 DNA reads TGTGCCAGCAGCTTATCAGTAGCGGGGGGGATCACCGGGGAGCTGTTTTTT.

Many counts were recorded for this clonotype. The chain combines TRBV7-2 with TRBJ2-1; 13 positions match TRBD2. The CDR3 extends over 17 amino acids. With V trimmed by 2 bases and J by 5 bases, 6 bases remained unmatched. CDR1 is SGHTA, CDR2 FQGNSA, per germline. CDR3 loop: CASSLWGTSGANNEQFF. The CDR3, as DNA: TGTGCCAGCAGCTTATGGGGGACTAGCGGGGCCAACAATGAGCAGTTCTTC. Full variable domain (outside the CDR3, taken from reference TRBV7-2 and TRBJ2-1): GAGVSQSPSNKVTEKGKDVELRCDPISGHTALYWYRQSLGQGLEFLIYFQGNSAPDKSGLPSDRFSAERTGGSVSTLTIQRTQQEDSAVYLCASSLWGTSGANNEQFFGPGTRLTVL.

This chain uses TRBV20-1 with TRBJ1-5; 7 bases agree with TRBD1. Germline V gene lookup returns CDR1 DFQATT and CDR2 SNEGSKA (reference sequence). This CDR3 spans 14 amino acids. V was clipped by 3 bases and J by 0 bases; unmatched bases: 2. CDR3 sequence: CSASGTDSNQPQHF. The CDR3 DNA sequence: TGCAGTGCTAGCGGGACAGATAGCAATCAGCCCCAGCATTTT.

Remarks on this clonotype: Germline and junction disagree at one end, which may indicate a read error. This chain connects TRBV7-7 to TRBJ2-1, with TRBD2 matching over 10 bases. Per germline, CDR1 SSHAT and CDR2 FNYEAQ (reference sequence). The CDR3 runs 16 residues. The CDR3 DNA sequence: TGTGCTAGCAGCCCCCTAGCGGGGGAGCCCTACAATGAGCAGTTCTTC. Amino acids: CASSPLAGEPYNEQFF.